This T cell receptor (beta chain) was profiled in a study of T cells in localized non-small cell lung cancer. Findings of the study overall: In adjacent lung appeared a median around 55 of the top 100 tumor clones.

Profiling relied on immunoSEQ multiplex PCR, and the TCRdb table lists in-frame clones only, not all of them. The sample carries 70,000 to 95,000 clones, approximately 91% recorded once. A word on this clone: The antigen is undetermined.

Germline-derived CDR1 and CDR2 are SGHVS and FNYEAQ. The CDR3 is 13 amino acids. Trimming cost V 3 bases and J 8 bases, with 11 bases left between them. This rearrangement joins TRBV7-6 to TRBJ2-4; possible D gene TRBD2, 5 bases. The sample consisted of PBMCs, taken before any cancer treatment. This TCR derives from a woman aged 40-75 years with stage II squamous cell lung carcinoma. DNA for the CDR3: TGTGCCAGCAGCTTGTCGGGATGGGACATTCAGTACTTC. Translating gives CASSLSGWDIQYF.